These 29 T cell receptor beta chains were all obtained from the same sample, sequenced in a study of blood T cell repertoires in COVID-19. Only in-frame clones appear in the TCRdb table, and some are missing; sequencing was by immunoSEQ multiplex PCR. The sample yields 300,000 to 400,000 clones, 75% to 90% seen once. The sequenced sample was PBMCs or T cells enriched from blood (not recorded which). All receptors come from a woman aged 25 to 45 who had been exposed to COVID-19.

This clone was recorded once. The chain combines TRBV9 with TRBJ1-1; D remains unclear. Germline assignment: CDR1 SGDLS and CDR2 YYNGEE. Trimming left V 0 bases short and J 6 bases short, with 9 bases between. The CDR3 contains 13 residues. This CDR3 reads CASSVVTGAEAFF. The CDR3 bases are TGTGCCAGCAGCGTAGTAACCGGGGCTGAAGCTTTCTTT.

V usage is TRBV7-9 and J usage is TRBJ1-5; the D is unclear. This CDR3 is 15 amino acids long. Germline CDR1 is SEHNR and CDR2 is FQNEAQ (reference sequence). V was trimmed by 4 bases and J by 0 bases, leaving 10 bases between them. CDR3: CASSSNSISNQPQHF. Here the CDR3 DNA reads TGTGCCAGCAGCTCTAACAGCATTAGCAATCAGCCCCAGCATTTT.

CDR3 amino acids: CASSGTSGSYEQYF. The DNA for the CDR3 is TGTGCCAGCAGCGGCACTAGCGGGAGCTACGAGCAGTACTTC. This chain connects TRBV9 to TRBJ2-7; TRBD2 matches at 11 bases. The CDR3 totals 14 residues. V shed 3 bases, J shed 3 bases, and the junction held 2 bases outside the gene matches. Germline V gene data show CDR1 as SGDLS and CDR2 as YYNGEE. Filled out from reference TRBV9 and TRBJ2-7, the complete variable domain reads DSGVTQTPKHLITATGQRVTLRCSPRSGDLSVYWYQQSLDQGLQFLIQYYNGEERAKGNILERFSAQQFPDLHSELNLSSLELGDSALYFCASSGTSGSYEQYFGPGTRLTVT.

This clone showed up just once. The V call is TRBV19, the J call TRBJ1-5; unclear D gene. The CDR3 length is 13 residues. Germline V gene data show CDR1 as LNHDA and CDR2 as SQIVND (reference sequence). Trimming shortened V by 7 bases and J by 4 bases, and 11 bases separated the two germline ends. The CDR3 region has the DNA TGTGCCAGTACGGCGCTCGGGAATCAGCCCCAGCATTTT. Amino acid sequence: CASTALGNQPQHF.

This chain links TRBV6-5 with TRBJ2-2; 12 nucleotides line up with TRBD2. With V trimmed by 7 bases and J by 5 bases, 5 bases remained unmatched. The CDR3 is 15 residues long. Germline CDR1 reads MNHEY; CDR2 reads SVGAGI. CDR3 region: CASTSGGAHTGELFF. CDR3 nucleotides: TGTGCCAGCACTAGCGGGGGGGCACATACCGGGGAGCTGTTTTTT.

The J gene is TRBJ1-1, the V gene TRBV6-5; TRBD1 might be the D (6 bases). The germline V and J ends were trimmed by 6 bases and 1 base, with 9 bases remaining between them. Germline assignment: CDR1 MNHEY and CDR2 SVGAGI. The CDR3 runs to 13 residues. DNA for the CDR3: TGTGCCAGCAGATGGGGACAGAACACTGAAGCTTTCTTT. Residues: CASRWGQNTEAFF.

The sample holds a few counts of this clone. CDR3 sequence: CAWNRGTYEQYF. CDR3 nucleotide sequence: TGTGCCTGGAACCGGGGAACCTACGAGCAGTACTTC. The chain couples TRBV30 to TRBJ2-7; TRBD2 is a possible D gene (5 bases). The V end lost 4 bases, the J end lost 2 bases, and 9 bases lay between the germline ends. Germline values: CDR1 GTSNPN, CDR2 SVGIG (reference sequence). This CDR3 region has 12 residues.

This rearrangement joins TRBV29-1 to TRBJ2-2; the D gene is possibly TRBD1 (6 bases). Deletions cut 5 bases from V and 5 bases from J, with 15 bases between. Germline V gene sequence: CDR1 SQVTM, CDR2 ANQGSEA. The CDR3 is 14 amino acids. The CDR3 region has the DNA TGCAGCGTTCAGCCAGGGGTCAAGACCGGGGAGCTGTTTTTT. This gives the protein CSVQPGVKTGELFF.

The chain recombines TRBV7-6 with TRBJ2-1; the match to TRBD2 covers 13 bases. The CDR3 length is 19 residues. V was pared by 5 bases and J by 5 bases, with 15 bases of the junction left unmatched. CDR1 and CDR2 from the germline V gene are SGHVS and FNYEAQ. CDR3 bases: TGTGCCAGCAGCCCTGCCGGGACTAGCGGGAAGGGTGGTAACAATGAGCAGTTCTTC. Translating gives CASSPAGTSGKGGNNEQFF.

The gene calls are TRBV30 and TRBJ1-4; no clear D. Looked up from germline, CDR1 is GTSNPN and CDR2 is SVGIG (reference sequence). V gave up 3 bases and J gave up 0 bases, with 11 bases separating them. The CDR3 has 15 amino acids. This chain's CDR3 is CAWRRAFATNEKLFF. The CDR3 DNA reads TGTGCCTGGAGAAGAGCTTTTGCAACTAATGAAAAACTGTTTTTT.

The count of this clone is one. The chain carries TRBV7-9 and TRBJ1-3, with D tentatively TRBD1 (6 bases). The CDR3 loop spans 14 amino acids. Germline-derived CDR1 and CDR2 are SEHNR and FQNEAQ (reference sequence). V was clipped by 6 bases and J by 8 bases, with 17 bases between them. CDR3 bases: TGTGCCAGCAGGCCCCAACGACAGGCGGACACCATATATTTT. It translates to CASRPQRQADTIYF.

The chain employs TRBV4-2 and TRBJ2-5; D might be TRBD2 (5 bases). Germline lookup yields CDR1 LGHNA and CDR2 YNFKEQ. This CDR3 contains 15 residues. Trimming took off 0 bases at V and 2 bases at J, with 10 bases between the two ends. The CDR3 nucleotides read TGTGCCAGCAGCCAAGATACCGGGGATCAAGAGACCCAGTACTTC. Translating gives CASSQDTGDQETQYF.

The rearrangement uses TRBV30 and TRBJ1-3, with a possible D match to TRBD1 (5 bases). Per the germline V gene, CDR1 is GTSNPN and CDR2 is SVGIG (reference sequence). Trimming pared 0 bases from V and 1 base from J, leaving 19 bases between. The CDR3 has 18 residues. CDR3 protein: CAWSVLRRGSRSGNTIYF. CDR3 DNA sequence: TGTGCCTGGAGTGTACTTCGTCGGGGGTCAAGATCTGGAAACACCATATATTTT. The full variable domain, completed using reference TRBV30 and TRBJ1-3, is SQTIHQWPATLVQPVGSPLSLECTVEGTSNPNLYWYRQAAGRGLQLLFYSVGIGQISSEVPQNLSASRPQDRQFILSSKKLLLSDSGFYLCAWSVLRRGSRSGNTIYFGEGSWLTVV.

CDR3 sequence (DNA): TGTGCCAGCGGGCCTAGCGGGGCATACAATGAGCAGTTCTTC. Encoded protein: CASGPSGAYNEQFF. The chain employs TRBV5-6 and TRBJ2-1; 9 bases match TRBD2. The CDR3 has 14 residues. CDR1 and CDR2 from the germline V gene are SGHDT and YYEEEE. V shed 7 bases and J 4 bases; nucleotides not matched to a gene: 6. Drawing the rest from reference TRBV5-6 and TRBJ2-1, the complete variable domain is DAGVTQSPTHLIKTRGQQVTLRCSPKSGHDTVSWYQQALGQGPQFIFQYYEEEERQRGNFPDRFSGHQFPNYSSELNVNALLLGDSALYLCASGPSGAYNEQFFGPGTRLTVL.

Here the CDR3 reads CASTGLAGGGTDTQYF. CDR3 sequence (DNA): TGTGCCAGCACGGGACTAGCGGGAGGGGGCACAGATACGCAGTATTTT. The genes are TRBV2 and TRBJ2-3; 16 nucleotides align to TRBD2. V shed 7 bases and J 1 base; nucleotides not matched to a gene: 2. The germline V gene has CDR1 SNHLY and CDR2 FYNNEI. The CDR3 runs 16 residues.

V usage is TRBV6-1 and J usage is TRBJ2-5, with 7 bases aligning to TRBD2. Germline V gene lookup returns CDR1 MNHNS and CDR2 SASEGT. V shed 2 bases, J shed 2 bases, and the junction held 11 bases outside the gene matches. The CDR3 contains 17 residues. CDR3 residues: CASSESQAGPGQETQYF. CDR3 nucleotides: TGTGCCAGCAGTGAATCCCAAGCGGGACCGGGACAAGAGACCCAGTACTTC.

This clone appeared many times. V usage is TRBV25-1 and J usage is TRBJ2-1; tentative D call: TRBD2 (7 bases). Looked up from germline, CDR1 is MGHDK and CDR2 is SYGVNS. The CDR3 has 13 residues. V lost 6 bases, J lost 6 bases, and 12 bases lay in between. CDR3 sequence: CASSGLGGNEQFF. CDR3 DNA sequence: TGTGCCAGCAGCGGACTAGGGGGCAATGAGCAGTTCTTC.

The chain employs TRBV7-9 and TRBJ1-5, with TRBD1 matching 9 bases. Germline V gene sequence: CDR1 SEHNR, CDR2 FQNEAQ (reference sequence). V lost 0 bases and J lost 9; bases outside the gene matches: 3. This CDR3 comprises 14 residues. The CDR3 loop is CASSLADRGAPQHF. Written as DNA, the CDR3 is TGTGCCAGCAGCTTAGCGGACAGGGGTGCGCCCCAGCATTTT.

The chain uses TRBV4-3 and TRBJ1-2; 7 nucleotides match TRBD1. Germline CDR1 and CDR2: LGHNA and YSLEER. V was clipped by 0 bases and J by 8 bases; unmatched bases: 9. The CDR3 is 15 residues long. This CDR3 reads CASSQDIDRVGGYTF. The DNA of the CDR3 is TGCGCCAGCAGCCAAGATATAGACAGGGTAGGCGGCTACACCTTC.

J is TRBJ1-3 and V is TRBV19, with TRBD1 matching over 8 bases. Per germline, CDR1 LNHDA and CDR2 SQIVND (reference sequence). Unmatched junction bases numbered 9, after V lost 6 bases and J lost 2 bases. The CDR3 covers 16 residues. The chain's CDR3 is CASRNGQGRTGNTIYF. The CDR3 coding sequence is TGTGCCAGTAGGAACGGACAGGGCCGGACTGGAAACACCATATATTTT.

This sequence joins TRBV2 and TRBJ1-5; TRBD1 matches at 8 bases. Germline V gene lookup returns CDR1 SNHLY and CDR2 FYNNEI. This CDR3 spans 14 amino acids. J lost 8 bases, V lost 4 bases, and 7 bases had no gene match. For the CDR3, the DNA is TGTGCCAGCAGTGCATGGACAGGGACAGAGCCCCAGCATTTT. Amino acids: CASSAWTGTEPQHF.

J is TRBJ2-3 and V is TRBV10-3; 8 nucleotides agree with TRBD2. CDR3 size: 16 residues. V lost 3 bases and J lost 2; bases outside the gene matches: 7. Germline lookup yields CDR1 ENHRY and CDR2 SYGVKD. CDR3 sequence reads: CAISDLLAALTDTQYF. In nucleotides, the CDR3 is TGTGCCATCAGTGACCTACTAGCGGCGCTCACAGATACGCAGTATTTT.

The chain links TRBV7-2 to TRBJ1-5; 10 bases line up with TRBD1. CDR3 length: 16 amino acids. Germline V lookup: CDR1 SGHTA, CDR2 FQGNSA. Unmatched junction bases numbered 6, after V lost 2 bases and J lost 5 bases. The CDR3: CASSLQGTGVDQPQHF. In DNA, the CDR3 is TGTGCCAGCAGCTTACAAGGGACAGGGGTCGATCAGCCCCAGCATTTT. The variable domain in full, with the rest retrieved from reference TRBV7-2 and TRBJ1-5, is GAGVSQSPSNKVTEKGKDVELRCDPISGHTALYWYRQSLGQGLEFLIYFQGNSAPDKSGLPSDRFSAERTGGSVSTLTIQRTQQEDSAVYLCASSLQGTGVDQPQHFGDGTRLSIL.

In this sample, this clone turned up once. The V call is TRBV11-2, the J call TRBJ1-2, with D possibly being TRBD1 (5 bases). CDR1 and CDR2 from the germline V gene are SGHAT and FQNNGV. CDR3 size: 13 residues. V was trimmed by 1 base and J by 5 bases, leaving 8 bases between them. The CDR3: CASSLAQEYGYTF. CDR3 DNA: TGTGCCAGCAGCTTAGCACAGGAATATGGCTACACCTTC.

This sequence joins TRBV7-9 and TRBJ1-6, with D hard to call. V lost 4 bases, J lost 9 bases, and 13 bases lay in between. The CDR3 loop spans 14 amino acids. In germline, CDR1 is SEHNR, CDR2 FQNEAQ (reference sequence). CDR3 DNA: TGTGCCAGCAGCTCCATGGCAGAAACTTCACCCCTCCACTTT. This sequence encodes CASSSMAETSPLHF.

The CDR3 loop reads CASSEPQGLWGYTF. Written as DNA, the CDR3 is TGTGCCAGCAGTGAGCCCCAGGGCCTCTGGGGCTACACCTTC. The V call is TRBV6-1, the J call TRBJ1-2; weak D call: TRBD1 (5 bases). Germline lookup yields CDR1 MNHNS and CDR2 SASEGT. V was clipped by 3 bases and J by 8 bases, with 16 bases between them. This CDR3 is built from 14 residues.

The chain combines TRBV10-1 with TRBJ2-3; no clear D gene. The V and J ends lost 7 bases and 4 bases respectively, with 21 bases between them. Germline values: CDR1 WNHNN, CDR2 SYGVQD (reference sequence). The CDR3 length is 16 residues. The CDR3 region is CASTAPTKHRADTQYF. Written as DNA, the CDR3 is TGCGCCAGCACCGCGCCGACGAAACATCGGGCAGATACGCAGTATTTT.

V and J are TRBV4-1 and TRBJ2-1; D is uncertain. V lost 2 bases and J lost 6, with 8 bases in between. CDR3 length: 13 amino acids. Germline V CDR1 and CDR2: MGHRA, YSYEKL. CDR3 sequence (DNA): TGCGCCAGCAGCCAATTTCAACTCAATGAGCAGTTCTTC. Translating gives CASSQFQLNEQFF.

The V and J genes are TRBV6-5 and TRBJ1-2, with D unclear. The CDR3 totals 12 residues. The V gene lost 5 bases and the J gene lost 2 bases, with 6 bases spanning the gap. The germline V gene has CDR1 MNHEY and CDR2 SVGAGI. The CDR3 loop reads CASSQSNYGYTF. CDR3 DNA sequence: TGTGCCAGCAGTCAATCCAACTATGGCTACACCTTC.